This T cell receptor beta chain is drawn from a study of cytomegalovirus exposure and HLA in healthy donors. Whole-study context: An early data release held some 85 million unique TCRs from HLA-typed donors.

Remarks on this clone: Antigen: not known.

Study findings and constraints: A link between a missense DCLRE1C variant and TCR beta V- and J-gene trimming emerged from a later analysis. The classifier, whose performance was assessed in both the original and validation cohorts, reportedly diagnosed cytomegalovirus status with high specificity and sensitivity.

CDR1 is SGHTA and CDR2 is FQGNSA in the germline V gene. This CDR3 spans 18 amino acids. The V gene end was trimmed by 1 base and the J gene end by 4 bases; junction bases not matched to a gene: 11. Both 60 Vbeta primers and 13 Jbeta primers went into the PCR. TCRdb's table, derived via immunoSEQ multiplex PCR, lists solely in-frame clones and lacks some. This sample has about 200,000 clones, with 75% to 85% found just once. The source of this sequence is a girl between 5 and 17 years old in good health and CMV-seropositive. J is TRBJ2-5 and V is TRBV7-2; 11 bases match TRBD2. The specimen was PBMCs. CDR3 loop: CASSLGPIAGGLGETQYF. Written as DNA, the CDR3 is TGTGCCAGCAGCTTAGGACCGATAGCGGGGGGGCTCGGAGAGACCCAGTACTTC.